This T cell receptor (beta chain) derives from a study of T cells expressing NK-cell markers (TCRdb year 2020). In the study overall: In sorted CD3+CD56+NKG2C+, CD3+CD56+NKG2C- and CD3+CD56-NKG2C+ T-cell subsets from 7 to 9 donors, TCR beta-chain repertoires were profiled. Sequencing of the libraries produced 2 x 150 bp reads on Illumina HiSeq 2000/2500, MiSeq or NextSeq. The eight sequenced donors were randomly selected healthy volunteers, three men and five women. Seven of the eight sequenced donors were HCMV-seropositive and one was HCMV-seronegative. Broader findings and caveats from the paper: In six or seven donors, the dominant CD3+CD56+NKG2C+ clonotypes ranked among the top 10 CD8+ clonotypes, making up about 1.0-7.5% of CD8+ T cells. Whether the expanded NKG2C-expressing T cell clones were specific for HCMV antigens remained unclear. Those dominant clonotypes were again the most abundant among CD3+CD56-NKG2C+ cells in a few donors, at roughly 28.3-65%.

Notes on this clonotype: Its antigen is unknown.

Instrument used: Illumina HiSeq 2000. TCR beta cDNA libraries were prepared using 5'RACE template switching, which introduced a universal primer site and unique molecular identifiers. Priming for cDNA synthesis came from the TCR beta constant segment, and two successive PCR amplification steps followed. The source study handled its data this way. MIGEC was used to demultiplex reads and group reads by UMI, and MiTCR was used to assemble and quantify clonotypes. To exclude erroneous sequences, any TCR cDNA sequence not supported by at least two reads was discarded. The tcR package was used for downstream repertoire analysis, and clonotypes were matched across fractions by CDR3 nucleotide sequence plus V segment. Antigen specificity was annotated against VDJdb with VDJmatch, allowing one amino acid substitution in CDR3. Each CDR3 protein sequence appears as one entry after TCRdb reprocessed the reads, and no DNA is included. TCRdb's processing, not the authors', yielded these V and J calls. The sample's records list over 150,000 distinct CDR3 sequences. The ten largest clones take up around 35% of the sample.

A commercial ELISA kit detecting HCMV-specific IgG in serum was used to determine HCMV serostatus. Ficoll density gradient centrifugation was used to isolate peripheral blood mononuclear cells from blood. Sequences LNHDA (CDR1) and SQIVND (CDR2) are obtained from the germline V gene (reference sequence). The CDR3 holds 15 amino acids from the cysteine to the phenylalanine. The record lacks a DNA sequence. Sequences were obtained from blood T cells: a sorted CD56 or NKG2C T cell subset, CD4+ or CD8+ T cells, or bulk PBMC T cells (not recorded which). The clonotype originates from a woman between 50 and 59 years old in good health. Donor details come from another sample of the same person, matched by shared clones. The rearranged chain carries TRBV19 and TRBJ2-1; TCRdb's D call of TRBD1 is untestable without DNA. CDR3 reads: CASSRGTGAYNEQFF.